The present T cell receptor (beta chain) was sequenced within a study of T cells after posttransplantation cyclophosphamide. Measured with immunoSEQ multiplex PCR; TCRdb has only the in-frame clones, and not every one. Of tens of thousands of clones in the sample, about 94% were seen once. Sequencing used PBMCs. The TCR sequence derives from a woman aged 25 to 39 in good health and a related stem cell transplant donor.

CDR3 sequence reads: CASTLGLAGVYEQYF. The CDR3 DNA follows: TGTGCCAGCACCCTCGGACTAGCGGGGGTCTACGAGCAGTACTTC. This chain links TRBV7-9 with TRBJ2-7; 13 bases line up with TRBD2. This CDR3 contains 15 residues. The junction had 6 bases not matched to a gene; V was cut back by 7 bases and J by 3 bases. Per the germline V gene, CDR1 is SEHNR and CDR2 is FQNEAQ (reference sequence).